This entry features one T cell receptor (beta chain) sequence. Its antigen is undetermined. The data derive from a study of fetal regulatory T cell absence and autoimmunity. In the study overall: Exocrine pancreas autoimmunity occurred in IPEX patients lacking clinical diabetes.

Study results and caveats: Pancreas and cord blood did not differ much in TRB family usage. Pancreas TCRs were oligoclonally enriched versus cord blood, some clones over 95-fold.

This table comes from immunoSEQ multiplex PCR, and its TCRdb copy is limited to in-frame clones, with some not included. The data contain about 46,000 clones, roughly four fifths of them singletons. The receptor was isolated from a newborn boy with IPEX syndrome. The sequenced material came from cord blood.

The CDR3 loop is CASSQDRTGFSPLHF. The CDR3 DNA sequence: TGCGCCAGCAGCCAAGACCGGACAGGGTTTTCACCCCTCCACTTT. The chain links TRBV4-1 to TRBJ1-6; 8 bases align to TRBD1. CDR3 length: 15 residues. Germline lookup yields CDR1 MGHRA and CDR2 YSYEKL. J was trimmed by 9 bases and V by 0 bases; bases with no gene match: 4.